Sequencing of this TCR beta chain was carried out in a study of graft-versus-host responses after intestinal transplantation (dated by TCRdb to the early 2020s). Study-level background: Multivisceral, liver-intestinal, or isolated intestinal transplants were received by the recipients. Anti-thymocyte globulin induction was given to all recipients, followed by maintenance tacrolimus and steroids for 3 to 4 years. Rather than being sequenced by the commercial service, samples from three later patients were sequenced in-house on an Illumina MiSeq and processed with MiXCR. Donor T cell macrochimerism was defined as a peak of at least 4% donor T cells among recipient peripheral blood mononuclear cells. Alloreactive clones were identified by sequencing pre-transplant mixed lymphocyte reaction products and comparing them with unstimulated pre-transplant donor and recipient T cells. After intestinal transplantation, graft-versus-host and host-versus-graft alloreactive T cell clones in the graft, circulation and bone marrow were tracked using bulk TCR-beta CDR3 sequencing. Of the roughly 25 intestinal transplant recipients enrolled in the cohort, one of whom was a retransplant, a few patients without pretransplant specimens were excluded.

The CDR3 goes from the cysteine to the phenylalanine over 16 residues. CDR3 DNA is the only sequence kept; it has 48 bases, read in frame from the first base. V was cut back by 3 bases and J by 4 bases, leaving a gap of 16 bases between them. Blood samples were collected up to 4 times in the first month after transplant and then at least monthly when available. Libraries were constructed by the immunoSEQ multiplex PCR assay. For most patients, high-throughput TCR-beta CDR3 sequencing of genomic DNA was performed by Adaptive Biotechnologies. Turning to the authors' computational methods: TCR sequencing data for over 15 patients were retrieved from Adaptive's ImmunoSEQ software; a few other patients were processed with MiXCR and VDJtools. CDR3 nucleotide sequences shared between donor and recipient were removed because the origin of such sequences could not be assigned. To count as alloreactive, a clone needed at least 2-fold expansion over unstimulated cells and a minimum CFSE-low frequency of 0.002% (template counts) or 0.001% (read counts). Clones were considered mappable if detected in sequenced pre-transplant spleen, lymph node, or MLR CFSE-low populations of the donor or recipient. The cumulative frequency of alloreactive clones was calculated as a percentage of all sequences, weighted by copy number. The source is immuneACCESS, and TCRdb retained only in-frame sequences with V and J called. Part of the clones is not carried over; for the studies checked, unresolved V genes explain less than half of this, and the remainder is unexplained. V, J and clone size reflect that table, while D and trimming were determined from the DNA. This sample has about 29,000 clones in its table, and 85% to 95% of those were observed once. The ten largest make up 0.65% to 0.8% of the sample.

Study-level results and caveats: In patients with donor T cell macrochimerism, the allografts had high GvH to HvG T cell clonal ratios. Early after transplant, declines in HvG clones were associated with peak levels of circulating GvH clones. The relatively low number and heterogeneity of intestinal transplant patients limited the conclusions. GvH clones were found in recipient bone marrow, and some of the GvH clones appeared earlier in ileal mucosa or blood, which is consistent with an intestinal mucosal origin.

As for this clone: Its recognized antigen is unknown. The input lacks base qualities; no much larger clone sits a single base away.

The chain links TRBV23-1 with TRBJ2-1; TRBD1 could be the D gene, as 8 bases match. TRBV23-1 is marked as an open reading frame, function uncertain. The specimen comprised PBMCs, sampled approximately 66 days after intestinal transplant. The receptor was derived from a human patient who received an intestinal transplant, so some T cells may come from the graft donor. The CDR3 region has the sequence CASSHRGRELYNEQFF. The DNA sequence follows: TGCGCCAGCAGTCACAGGGGGCGGGAGCTGTACAATGAGCAGTTCTTC.